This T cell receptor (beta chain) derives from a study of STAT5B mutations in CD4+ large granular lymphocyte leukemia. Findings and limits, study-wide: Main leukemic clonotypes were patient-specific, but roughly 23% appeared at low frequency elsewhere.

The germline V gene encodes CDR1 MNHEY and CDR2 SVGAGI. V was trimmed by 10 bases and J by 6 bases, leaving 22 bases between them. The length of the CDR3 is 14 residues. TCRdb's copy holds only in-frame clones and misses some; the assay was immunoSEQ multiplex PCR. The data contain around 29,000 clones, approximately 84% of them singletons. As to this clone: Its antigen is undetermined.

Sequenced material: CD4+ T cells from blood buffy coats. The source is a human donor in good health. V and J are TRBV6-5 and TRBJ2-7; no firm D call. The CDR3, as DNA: TGTGCCACGCACCCCGGGCTCCAACCGATCGAGCAGTACTTC. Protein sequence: CATHPGLQPIEQYF.